One and the same sample provided the 7 T cell receptor beta chains below, sequenced in a study of OX40 agonist ivuxolimab in advanced cancers. Only in-frame clones appear in the TCRdb table, and some are missing; sequencing was by immunoSEQ multiplex PCR. The data hold some 74,000 clones, with roughly 85% observed a single time. The sample here was CD4+ or CD8+ T cells sorted from blood, taken in a trial of the OX40 agonist ivuxolimab. The receptors originated from an adult with an advanced solid tumor such as melanoma, head and neck, liver or kidney cancer.

The V gene is TRBV2, the J gene TRBJ1-1, with 7 bases identical to TRBD1. Trimming removed 5 bases from V and 2 bases from J; junction bases left unmatched: 5. The CDR3 has 14 amino acids. Germline CDR1 reads SNHLY; CDR2 reads FYNNEI. The CDR3 sequence is CASSRQGGNTEAFF. CDR3 nucleotide sequence: TGTGCCAGCAGTAGACAGGGCGGTAACACTGAAGCTTTCTTT. The variable domain in full, completed from reference TRBV2 and TRBJ1-1, reads EPEVTQTPSHQVTQMGQEVILRCVPISNHLYFYWYRQILGQKVEFLVSFYNNEISEKSEIFDDQFSVERPDGSNFTLKIRSTKLEDSAMYFCASSRQGGNTEAFFGQGTRLTVV.

This chain links TRBV5-8 with TRBJ1-5, with TRBD1 matching 7 bases. After removal of 4 bases from V and 7 bases from J, the junction contained 11 bases not matched to a gene. The CDR3 runs to 15 residues. CDR1 and CDR2 from the germline V gene are SGHTS and YDEGEE. The CDR3 reads CASSQTTGARQPQHF. The CDR3 bases are TGTGCCAGCAGCCAAACTACAGGGGCTCGACAGCCCCAGCATTTT.

This clone was detected only a few times. The gene calls are TRBV2 and TRBJ1-6; maybe TRBD1 (6 bases). The CDR3 is 14 residues long. Germline values: CDR1 SNHLY, CDR2 FYNNEI. V dropped 7 bases and J dropped 10 bases, with 17 bases sitting between them. CDR3 region: CASTPGGGVSPLHF. The CDR3 nucleotides read TGTGCCAGCACGCCGGGGGGCGGGGTATCACCCCTCCACTTT.

The chain links TRBV6-5 to TRBJ2-2; D might be TRBD1 or TRBD2, each matching 5 bases. V was clipped by 0 bases and J by 8 bases, with 7 bases between them. CDR3 length equals 13 residues. The V gene's germline CDR1 is MNHEY and CDR2 SVGAGI. CDR3 protein: CASSYSRGGELFF. DNA for the CDR3: TGTGCCAGCAGTTACTCGAGGGGAGGGGAGCTGTTTTTT.

CDR3 region: CASSLGTGIYEQYF. The CDR3 DNA follows: TGCGCCAGCAGCTTGGGGACAGGGATCTACGAGCAGTACTTC. The rearrangement links TRBV5-1 to TRBJ2-7; 8 bases are a match to TRBD1. Germline CDR1 reads SGHRS; CDR2 reads YFSETQ. The ends lost 0 bases at V and 3 bases at J; junction bases unmatched: 2. This CDR3 region has 14 residues.

The V call is TRBV5-1, the J call TRBJ1-1; D is possibly TRBD1 (6 bases). Per germline, CDR1 SGHRS and CDR2 YFSETQ. The germline V and J ends were trimmed by 2 bases and 0 bases, with 11 bases remaining between them. The CDR3 is 15 residues long. CDR3 sequence: CASSFDRIMNTEAFF. CDR3 DNA sequence: TGCGCCAGCAGCTTCGACAGGATCATGAACACTGAAGCTTTCTTT.

The chain combines TRBV10-3 with TRBJ2-7; D ambiguous. The germline V and J ends were trimmed by 4 bases and 0 bases, with 7 bases remaining between them. The CDR3 totals 13 residues. CDR1 is ENHRY, CDR2 SYGVKD, per germline. CDR3 protein: CAISGRLSYEQYF. The CDR3 DNA reads TGTGCCATCAGTGGTCGCCTCTCCTACGAGCAGTACTTC.